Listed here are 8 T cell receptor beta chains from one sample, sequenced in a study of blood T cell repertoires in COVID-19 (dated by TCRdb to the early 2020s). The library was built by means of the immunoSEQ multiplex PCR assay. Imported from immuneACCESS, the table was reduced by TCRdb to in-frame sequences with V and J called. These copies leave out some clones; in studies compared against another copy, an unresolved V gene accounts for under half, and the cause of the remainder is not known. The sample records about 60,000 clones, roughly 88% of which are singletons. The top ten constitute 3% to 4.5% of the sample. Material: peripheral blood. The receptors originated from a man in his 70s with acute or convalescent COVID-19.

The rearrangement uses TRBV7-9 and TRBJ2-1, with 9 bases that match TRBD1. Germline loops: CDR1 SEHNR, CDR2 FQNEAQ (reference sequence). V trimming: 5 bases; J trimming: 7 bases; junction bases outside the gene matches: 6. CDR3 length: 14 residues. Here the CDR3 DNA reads TGTGCCAGCAGCCCGGGACAGGGTTGGAATGAGCAGTTCTTC. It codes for CASSPGQGWNEQFF.

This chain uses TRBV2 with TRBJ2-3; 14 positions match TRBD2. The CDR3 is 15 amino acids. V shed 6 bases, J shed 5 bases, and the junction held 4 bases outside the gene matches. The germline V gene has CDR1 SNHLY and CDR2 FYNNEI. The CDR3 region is CASRGTSGGRDTQYF. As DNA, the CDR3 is TGTGCCAGCAGGGGGACTAGCGGGGGCCGAGATACGCAGTATTTT.

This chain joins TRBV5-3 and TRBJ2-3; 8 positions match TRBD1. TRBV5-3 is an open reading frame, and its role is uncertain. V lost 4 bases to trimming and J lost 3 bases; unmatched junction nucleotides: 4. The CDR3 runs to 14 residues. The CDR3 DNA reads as TGTGCCAGAAGCCGCGGACAGGGTACAGATACGCAGTATTTT. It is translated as CARSRGQGTDTQYF.

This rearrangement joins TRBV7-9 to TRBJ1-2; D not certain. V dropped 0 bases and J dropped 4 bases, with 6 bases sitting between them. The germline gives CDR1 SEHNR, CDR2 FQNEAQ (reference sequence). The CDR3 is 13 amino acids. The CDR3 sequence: CASSLANSYGYTF. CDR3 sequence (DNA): TGTGCCAGCAGCTTAGCGAACAGCTATGGCTACACCTTC.

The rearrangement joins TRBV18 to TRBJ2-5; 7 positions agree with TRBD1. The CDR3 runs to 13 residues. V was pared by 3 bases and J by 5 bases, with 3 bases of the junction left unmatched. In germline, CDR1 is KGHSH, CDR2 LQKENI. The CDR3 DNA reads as TGTGCCAGCTCACCGACAGGGATGGAGACCCAGTACTTC. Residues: CASSPTGMETQYF.

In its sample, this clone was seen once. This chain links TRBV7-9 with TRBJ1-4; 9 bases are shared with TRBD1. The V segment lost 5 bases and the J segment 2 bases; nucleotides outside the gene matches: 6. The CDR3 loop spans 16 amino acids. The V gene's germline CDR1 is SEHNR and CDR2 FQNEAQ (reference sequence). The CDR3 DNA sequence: TGTGCCAGCAGCCTCACAGGGGGCATTACTAATGAAAAACTGTTTTTT. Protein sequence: CASSLTGGITNEKLFF.

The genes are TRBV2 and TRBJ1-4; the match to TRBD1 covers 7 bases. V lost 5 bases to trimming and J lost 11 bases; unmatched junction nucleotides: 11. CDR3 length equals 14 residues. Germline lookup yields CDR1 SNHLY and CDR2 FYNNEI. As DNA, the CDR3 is TGTGCCAGCAGTATACGACAGGGATGGGGCAAACTGTTTTTT. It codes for CASSIRQGWGKLFF.

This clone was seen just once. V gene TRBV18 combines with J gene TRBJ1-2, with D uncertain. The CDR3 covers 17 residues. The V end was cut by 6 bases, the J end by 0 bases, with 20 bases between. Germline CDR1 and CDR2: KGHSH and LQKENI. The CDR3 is CASSPTVLTTANYGYTF. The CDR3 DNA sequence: TGTGCCAGCTCCCCAACTGTGTTGACAACCGCTAACTATGGCTACACCTTC.